Below are 4 T cell receptor beta chains sequenced from a single sample in a study of blood T cells in healthy people across ages. Through a sample-barcoded 5' primer and a J-beta primer mix, a second PCR was run for roughly 7 to 12 cycles. TCRdb re-derived calls from the 5' RACE reads in MiXCR, one entry per CDR3 protein. The sample yields 720,000 or so distinct CDR3 sequences, approximately 40% seen once. Material for sequencing was blood. Receptors originate from an elderly man in good health.

There are a few counts of this clonotype. This chain joins TRBV2 and TRBJ2-3, with D possibly TRBD1 on 6 matching bases. Trimming removed 6 bases from V and 3 bases from J, with 19 bases in between. The CDR3 is made up of 16 amino acids. Germline CDR1 is SNHLY and CDR2 is FYNNEI. CDR3 coding DNA: TGTGCCAGCAGCCCCGGCGTTGGGACAAATACAGATACGCAGTATTTT. Amino acid sequence: CASSPGVGTNTDTQYF.

The V call is TRBV20-1, the J call TRBJ2-3, with TRBD2 identical over 13 bases. The length of the CDR3 is 16 residues. Trimming cost V 5 bases and J 1 base; bases outside gene matches: 6. Looked up from germline, CDR1 is DFQATT and CDR2 is SNEGSKA (reference sequence). The CDR3 coding sequence is TGCAGTGCTCCGACTAGCGGGGGGCTGGGCACAGATACGCAGTATTTT. Its translation: CSAPTSGGLGTDTQYF.

This clonotype was seen once. At one boundary the junction diverges from the germline segment, which might be a read error. The rearrangement joins TRBV7-2 to TRBJ2-5, with TRBD2 identical over 14 bases. The CDR3 has 16 amino acids. Germline V gene sequence: CDR1 SGHTA, CDR2 FQGNSA. This chain's CDR3 is CAGSSSTSGREETQYF. In nucleotides, the CDR3 is TGTGCCGGCAGCTCGTCGACTAGCGGGAGGGAAGAGACCCAGTACTTC.

V gene TRBV7-9 combines with J gene TRBJ1-1, with 7 bases aligning to TRBD1. Germline V gene lookup returns CDR1 SEHNR and CDR2 FQNEAQ (reference sequence). Unmatched junction bases numbered 14, after V lost 6 bases and J lost 4 bases. CDR3 length: 16 residues. CDR3 residues: CASRSYSEGAGTEAFF. The CDR3 nucleotides read TGTGCCAGCAGGTCCTATAGCGAGGGGGCGGGCACTGAAGCTTTCTTT.